This entry features one T cell receptor (beta chain) sequence. Trimming took off 1 base at V and 10 bases at J, with 17 bases between the two ends. The CDR3 is 16 residues long. CDR1 is SGHDN, CDR2 FVKESK, per germline. One Seattle source followed patients from active infection through their disease course. In the study's own analysis: By means of reference gene primer amplification, nucleated cell counts were estimated. Profiling relied on immunoSEQ multiplex PCR, and the TCRdb table lists in-frame clones only, not all of them. Clone size and the V and J calls come from that table; the DNA yielded D and trimming. This sample has 150,000 to 200,000 clones, with 85% to 95% found just once. This sample is drawn from a study of blood T cell repertoires in COVID-19. For the study at large: PBMCs, B-cell-depleted T cells, or T cells provided the cDNA or gDNA that made up the material.

The sequenced material came from peripheral blood. The TCR sequence derives from a woman aged 55-75 years with COVID-19, enrolled during active disease. The rearrangement joins TRBV14 to TRBJ1-6, with a weak D call TRBD1 (5 bases). CDR3 DNA: TGTGCCAGCAGCCAAGGTGCCGGCAGGGTAGGCTCACCCCTCCACTTT. This encodes CASSQGAGRVGSPLHF.